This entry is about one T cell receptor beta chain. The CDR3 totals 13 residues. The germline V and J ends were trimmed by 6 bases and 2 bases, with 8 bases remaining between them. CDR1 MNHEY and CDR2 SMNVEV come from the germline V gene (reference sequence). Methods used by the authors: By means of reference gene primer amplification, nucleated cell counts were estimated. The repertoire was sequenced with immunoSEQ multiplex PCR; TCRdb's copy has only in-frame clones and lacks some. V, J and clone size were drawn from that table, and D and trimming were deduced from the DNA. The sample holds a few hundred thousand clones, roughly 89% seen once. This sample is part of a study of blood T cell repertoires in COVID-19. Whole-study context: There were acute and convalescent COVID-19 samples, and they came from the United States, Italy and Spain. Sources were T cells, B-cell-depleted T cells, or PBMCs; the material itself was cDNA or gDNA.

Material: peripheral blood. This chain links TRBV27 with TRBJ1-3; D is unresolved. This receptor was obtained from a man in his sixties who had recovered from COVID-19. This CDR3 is CASSRYAGNTIYF. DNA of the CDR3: TGTGCCAGCAGCCGGTATGCTGGAAACACCATATATTTT.